The T cell receptor (beta chain) described here comes from a study of technical replicates of blood from four donors. The data were produced by immunoSEQ multiplex PCR, yet TCRdb's version contains in-frame clones alone and is incomplete. The sample yields some 64,000 clones, around 92% seen once. This TCR was sampled from a human donor in good health. Some clones in this sample may be carry-over from other donors' samples. Specimen: PBMCs.

CDR3 sequence: CASSDEGNEQFF. CDR3 DNA sequence: TGTGCCAGCAGTGATGAGGGCAATGAGCAGTTCTTC. The V gene is TRBV6-1, the J gene TRBJ2-1; TRBD2 is a possible D gene (5 bases). Per the germline V gene, CDR1 is MNHNS and CDR2 is SASEGT. This CDR3 contains 12 residues. Trimming left V 3 bases short and J 6 bases short, with 6 bases between.